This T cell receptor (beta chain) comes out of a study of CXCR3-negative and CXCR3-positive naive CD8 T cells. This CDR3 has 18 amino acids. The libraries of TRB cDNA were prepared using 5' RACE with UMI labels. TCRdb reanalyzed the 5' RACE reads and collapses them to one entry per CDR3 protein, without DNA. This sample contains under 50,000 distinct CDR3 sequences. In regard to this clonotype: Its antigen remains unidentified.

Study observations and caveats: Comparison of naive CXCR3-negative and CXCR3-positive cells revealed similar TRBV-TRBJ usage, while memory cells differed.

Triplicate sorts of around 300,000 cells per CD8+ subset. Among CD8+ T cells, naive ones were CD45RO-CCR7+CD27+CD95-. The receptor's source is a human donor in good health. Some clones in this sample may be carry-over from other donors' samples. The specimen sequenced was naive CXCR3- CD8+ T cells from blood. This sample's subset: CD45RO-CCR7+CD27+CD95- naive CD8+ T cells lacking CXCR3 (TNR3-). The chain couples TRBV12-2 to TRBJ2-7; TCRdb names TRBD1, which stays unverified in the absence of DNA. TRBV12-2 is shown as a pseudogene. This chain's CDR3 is CASRLLAVRGRRGGEQYF.